This T cell receptor (beta chain) was recorded in a study of graft-versus-host responses after intestinal transplantation. Study overall: Recipients had transplants, and these were multivisceral, liver-intestinal, or isolated intestinal. The whole recipient group had anti-thymocyte globulin induction followed by tacrolimus and steroids for roughly three years. General study findings and limits: Levels of circulating GvH clones at their peak were associated with early post-transplant HvG declines. The study found high graft-versus-host to host-versus-graft clonal ratios in allografts of patients with graft-donor T cell macrochimerism.

To note about this clone: Its antigen remains unidentified.

Generated by immunoSEQ multiplex PCR, the TCRdb table keeps only in-frame clones and is missing some. Among more than 95,000 clones, about 90% were seen once, and the ten largest hold 0.9%. Per germline, CDR1 MNHNS and CDR2 SASEGT. Trimming removed 4 bases at V and 0 bases at J, with 10 bases between. The CDR3 sequence is 15 residues long. Here the sequenced sample was unstimulated CD4+ T cells sorted from spleen or lymph node cells, taken before intestinal transplant. This clonotype originated in a human donor who received an intestinal transplant. The V and J genes are TRBV6-1 and TRBJ2-1; D remains ambiguous. CDR3 residues: CASSATMSSYNEQFF. The DNA for the CDR3 is TGTGCCAGCAGTGCGACCATGAGCTCCTACAATGAGCAGTTCTTC.